These 17 T cell receptor beta chains were sequenced from one sample in a study of cytomegalovirus exposure and HLA in healthy donors. PCR involved 60 Vbeta and 13 Jbeta primers. TCRdb keeps only in-frame clones here, not all; method: immunoSEQ multiplex PCR. The repertoire table contains 150,000 to 200,000 clones. Sequencing input: PBMCs. These receptor sequences come from a man aged 25-40 years in good health and CMV-seronegative.

J is TRBJ1-1 and V is TRBV7-2; 7 bases fit TRBD1. The CDR3 runs to 14 residues. In germline, CDR1 is SGHTA, CDR2 FQGNSA. With 2 bases clipped from V and 4 bases from J, the junction kept 4 bases outside the gene matches. The CDR3 sequence: CASSLKAGGTEAFF. CDR3 nucleotide sequence: TGTGCCAGCAGCTTAAAAGCAGGGGGCACTGAAGCTTTCTTT.

This chain links TRBV9 with TRBJ2-1; no firm D call. CDR3 length: 14 amino acids. Trimming pared 3 bases from V and 4 bases from J, leaving 11 bases between. CDR1 and CDR2 from the germline V gene are SGDLS and YYNGEE. CDR3 sequence: CASSEETIYNEQFF. CDR3 sequence (DNA): TGTGCCAGCAGCGAGGAGACCATTTACAATGAGCAGTTCTTC.

The V and J genes are TRBV18 and TRBJ1-3; D gene ambiguous. From germline, CDR1 is KGHSH and CDR2 LQKENI. V was trimmed by 3 bases and J by 6 bases, leaving 12 bases between them. The CDR3 covers 14 residues. CDR3 sequence reads: CASSPPGRENTIYF. The CDR3, as DNA: TGTGCCAGCTCACCTCCGGGGAGGGAAAACACCATATATTTT.

The rearrangement links TRBV6-1 to TRBJ1-2; tentative D call: TRBD1 (6 bases). V lost 2 bases and J lost 6, with 16 bases in between. The CDR3 runs 15 residues. Per germline, CDR1 MNHNS and CDR2 SASEGT. CDR3 loop: CASSERVTGTDGYTF. In DNA, the CDR3 is TGTGCCAGCAGTGAACGGGTCACAGGGACGGATGGCTACACCTTC.

The chain carries TRBV10-1 and TRBJ2-3; 9 bases align to TRBD2. Germline-derived CDR1 and CDR2 are WNHNN and SYGVQD (reference sequence). The CDR3 spans 17 residues. The V and J ends lost 2 bases and 1 base, in that order; junction bases with no gene match: 7. DNA of the CDR3: TGCGCCAGCAGTGAGGTAGCGGGAGCCGTAGGCACAGATACGCAGTATTTT. This encodes CASSEVAGAVGTDTQYF.

To note about this clone: This specimen includes other DNA sequences encoding the same CDR3. The V call is TRBV15, the J call TRBJ2-1; a weak D match, TRBD2 (6 bases). Deletions cut 1 base from V and 7 bases from J, with 17 bases between. The CDR3 consists of 16 residues. CDR1 and CDR2 from the germline V gene are LNHNV and YYDKDF (reference sequence). The CDR3 nucleotides are TGTGCCACCAGCAGAGTAGTGTCTAGCGAAGGGAATGAGCAGTTCTTC. Translated, it gives CATSRVVSSEGNEQFF.

J is TRBJ1-5 and V is TRBV7-9, with 12 bases identical to TRBD1. Trimming at V came to 5 bases and at J to 2 bases, leaving 7 bases not matched to a gene. Looked up from germline, CDR1 is SEHNR and CDR2 is FQNEAQ (reference sequence). The CDR3 contains 17 residues. The CDR3 is CASSIGTGGMGNQPQHF. In nucleotides, the CDR3 is TGTGCCAGCAGCATCGGGACAGGGGGCATGGGCAATCAGCCCCAGCATTTT. Looking up the rest from reference TRBV7-9 and TRBJ1-5 gives the full variable domain: DTGVSQNPRHKITKRGQNVTFRCDPISEHNRLYWYRQTLGQGPEFLTYFQNEAQLEKSRLLSDRFSAERPKGSFSTLEIQRTEQGDSAMYLCASSIGTGGMGNQPQHFGDGTRLSIL.

V usage is TRBV5-1 and J usage is TRBJ2-3; D call uncertain. Germline values: CDR1 SGHRS, CDR2 YFSETQ. V was clipped by 4 bases and J by 0 bases, with 12 bases between them. The CDR3 covers 15 residues. The DNA of the CDR3 is TGCGCCAGCAGCGGTTACATCCAAAGCACAGATACGCAGTATTTT. Its protein is CASSGYIQSTDTQYF.

The chain is built from TRBV4-3 and TRBJ2-7; maybe TRBD2 (6 bases). This CDR3 is built from 16 residues. In germline, CDR1 is LGHNA, CDR2 YSLEER. Trimming stripped 4 bases from V and 4 bases from J, with 20 bases between. The CDR3 sequence is CASSRTTTGVAYEQYF. Written as DNA, the CDR3 is TGCGCCAGCAGCCGTACCACGACGGGAGTCGCGTACGAGCAGTACTTC.

The CDR3 coding sequence is TGTGCCATCGGAAGAACAGGGACAGGGCAAGAGACCCAGTACTTC. It is translated as CAIGRTGTGQETQYF. V gene TRBV10-3 combines with J gene TRBJ2-5, with 9 positions matching TRBD1. Trimming removed 8 bases from V and 2 bases from J; junction bases left unmatched: 9. Germline CDR1 reads ENHRY; CDR2 reads SYGVKD. The CDR3 consists of 15 residues.

The J gene is TRBJ2-2, the V gene TRBV27; 9 bases are shared with TRBD1. Germline loops: CDR1 MNHEY, CDR2 SMNVEV (reference sequence). The CDR3 totals 17 residues. Germline trimming cut 5 bases from V and 2 bases from J; bases unmatched to any gene: 9. CDR3 in DNA: TGTGCCAGCAGTGAGACCGCGACAGGGGGAAACACCGGGGAGCTGTTTTTT. Its protein product is CASSETATGGNTGELFF.

V and J are TRBV6-5 and TRBJ2-7, with TRBD1 identical over 9 bases. The CDR3 sequence is 12 residues long. The germline gives CDR1 MNHEY, CDR2 SVGAGI. V dropped 8 bases and J dropped 2; count of bases not matched to a gene: 1. CDR3 residues: CASGQGPYEQYF. The CDR3 DNA reads TGTGCCAGCGGACAGGGGCCCTACGAGCAGTACTTC.

The CDR3 sequence: CASSPYTGQGAWGYTF. The CDR3 coding sequence is TGTGCCAGCTCACCATACACCGGGCAGGGGGCGTGGGGCTACACCTTC. This chain uses TRBV18 with TRBJ1-2; TRBD1 aligns across 8 bases. Germline lookup yields CDR1 KGHSH and CDR2 LQKENI. This CDR3 has 16 amino acids. Trimming cost V 2 bases and J 8 bases; bases outside gene matches: 13.

The rearrangement links TRBV25-1 to TRBJ2-3; D not resolved. CDR1 and CDR2 (germline): MGHDK, SYGVNS. CDR3 length: 13 amino acids. The ends were cut back, 4 bases at V and 3 bases at J, with 8 bases in the middle. The CDR3 protein is CASSVRLTDTQYF. The DNA for the CDR3 is TGTGCCAGCAGTGTGCGCCTGACAGATACGCAGTATTTT.

The gene calls are TRBV30 and TRBJ2-5, with 10 bases identical to TRBD1. This CDR3 comprises 15 residues. Trimming cost V 3 bases and J 4 bases; bases outside gene matches: 8. CDR1 is GTSNPN and CDR2 is SVGIG in the germline V gene (reference sequence). CDR3 nucleotide sequence: TGTGCCTGGAGGCCGCCCGGGACAGGGGTAGAGACCCAGTACTTC. This codes for CAWRPPGTGVETQYF.

This sequence joins TRBV6-4 and TRBJ2-1; 10 positions agree with TRBD2. Germline CDR1 MRHNA, CDR2 SNTAGT. The CDR3 contains 15 residues. V lost 7 bases to trimming and J lost 3 bases; unmatched junction nucleotides: 6. The CDR3 DNA reads as TGTGCCAGCACCCTGATAGCGGGAGGCTACAATGAGCAGTTCTTC. Its translation: CASTLIAGGYNEQFF.

This chain connects TRBV28 to TRBJ2-7; TRBD1 might be the D (5 bases). This CDR3 comprises 15 residues. V shed 4 bases and J shed 2 bases, with 15 bases lying between them. Germline lookup yields CDR1 MDHEN and CDR2 SYDVKM. The CDR3: CASSSWVGVTYEQYF. CDR3 nucleotides: TGTGCCAGCAGTTCGTGGGTAGGGGTTACCTACGAGCAGTACTTC.